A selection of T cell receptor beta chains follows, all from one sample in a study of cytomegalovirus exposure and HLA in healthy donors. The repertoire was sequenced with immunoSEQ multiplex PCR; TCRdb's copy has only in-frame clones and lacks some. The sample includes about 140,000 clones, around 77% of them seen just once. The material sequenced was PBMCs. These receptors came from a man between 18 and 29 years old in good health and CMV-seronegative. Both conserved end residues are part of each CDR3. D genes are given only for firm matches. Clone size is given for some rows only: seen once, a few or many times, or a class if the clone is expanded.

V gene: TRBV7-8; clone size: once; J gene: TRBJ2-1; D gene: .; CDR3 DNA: TGTGCCAGCAGCGAAGGGAGCGATGAGCAGTTCTTC; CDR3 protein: CASSEGSDEQFF
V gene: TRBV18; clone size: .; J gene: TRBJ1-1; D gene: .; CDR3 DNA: TGTGCCAGCGCGCCCGGGACATCGGGAGGAGCTTTCTTT; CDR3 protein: CASAPGTSGGAFF
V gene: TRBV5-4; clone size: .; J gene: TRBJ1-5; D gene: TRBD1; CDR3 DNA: TGTGCCAGCAGCCTACAGGGGCTGGGGCAGCCCCAGCATTTT; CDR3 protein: CASSLQGLGQPQHF
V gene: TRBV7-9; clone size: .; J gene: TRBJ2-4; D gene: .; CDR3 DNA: TGTGCCATTTTGGGGGGATCGGCCAAAAACATTCAGTACTTC; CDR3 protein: CAILGGSAKNIQYF
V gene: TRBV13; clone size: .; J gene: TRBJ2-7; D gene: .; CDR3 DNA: TGTGCCAGCAGAGCTCCGGGACGAGGGAGGTACGAGCAGTACTTC; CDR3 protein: CASRAPGRGRYEQYF
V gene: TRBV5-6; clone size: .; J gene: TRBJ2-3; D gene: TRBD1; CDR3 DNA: TGTGCCAGCAGCCGAGACAGGGGGCGGACAGATACGCAGTATTTT; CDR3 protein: CASSRDRGRTDTQYF
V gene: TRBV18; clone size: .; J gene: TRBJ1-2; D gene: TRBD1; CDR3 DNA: TGTGCCAGCTCGGCGAGGACAGGGGAATCGGGGAATGGCTACACCTTC; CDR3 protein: CASSARTGESGNGYTF
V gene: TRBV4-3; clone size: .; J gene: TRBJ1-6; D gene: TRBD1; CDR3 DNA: TGCGCCAGCAGCCTGGGGACAGGATCACCCCTCCACTTT; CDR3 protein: CASSLGTGSPLHF
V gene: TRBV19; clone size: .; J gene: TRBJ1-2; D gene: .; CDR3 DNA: TGTGCCAGTAGCAGGGACAAATCCTATGGCTGCACCTTC; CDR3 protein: CASSRDKSYGCTF
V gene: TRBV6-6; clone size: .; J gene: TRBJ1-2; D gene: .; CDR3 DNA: TGTGCCAGCAGTTACGGGGGGAGGGATGGCTACACCTTC; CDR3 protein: CASSYGGRDGYTF
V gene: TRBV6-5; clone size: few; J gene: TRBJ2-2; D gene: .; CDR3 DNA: TGTGCCAGCAGTTACTCGATAGGAGGGGTTACCGGGGAGCTGTTTTTT; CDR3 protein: CASSYSIGGVTGELFF
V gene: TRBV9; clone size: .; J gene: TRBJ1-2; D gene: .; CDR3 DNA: TGTGCCAGCAGCGTAGCTGGCACCCAGGGTGGCTACACCTTC; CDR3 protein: CASSVAGTQGGYTF
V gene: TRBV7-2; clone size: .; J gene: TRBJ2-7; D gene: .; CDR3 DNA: TGTGCCAGCAGCTTAGCGCACAGAGCTTACGAGCAGTACTTC; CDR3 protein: CASSLAHRAYEQYF
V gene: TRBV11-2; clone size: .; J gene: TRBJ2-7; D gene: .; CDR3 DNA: TGTGCCAGCAGCTTGGGCGATAGGGAGATGGACGAGCAGTACTTC; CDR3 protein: CASSLGDREMDEQYF
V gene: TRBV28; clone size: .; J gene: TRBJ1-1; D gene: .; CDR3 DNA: TGTGCCAGCAGGACACCGGATAGCAGGGCCGAAGCTTTCTTT; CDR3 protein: CASRTPDSRAEAFF
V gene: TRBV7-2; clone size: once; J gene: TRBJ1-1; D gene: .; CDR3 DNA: TGTGCCAGCAGCTTAGCCACAAATCACATGAACACTGAAGCTTTCTTT; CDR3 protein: CASSLATNHMNTEAFF
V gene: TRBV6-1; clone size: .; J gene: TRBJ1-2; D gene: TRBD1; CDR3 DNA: TGTGCCAGCTCTAGGACAGGGGGCGATGGCTACACCTTC; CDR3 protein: CASSRTGGDGYTF
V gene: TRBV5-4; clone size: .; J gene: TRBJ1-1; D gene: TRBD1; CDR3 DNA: TGTGCCAGCAGCTTCAGGGGGCGCGGGTACACTGAAGCTTTCTTT; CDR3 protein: CASSFRGRGYTEAFF
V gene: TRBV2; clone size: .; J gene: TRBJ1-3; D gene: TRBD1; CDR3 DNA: TGTGCCAGCAGTGAACAGGGACAGGTTCTCTCTGGAAACACCATATATTTT; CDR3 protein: CASSEQGQVLSGNTIYF
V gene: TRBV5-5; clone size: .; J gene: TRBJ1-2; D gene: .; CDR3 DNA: TGTGCCAGCAGCTTGGACGTTCGGGTTAACTATGGCTACACCTTC; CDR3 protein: CASSLDVRVNYGYTF
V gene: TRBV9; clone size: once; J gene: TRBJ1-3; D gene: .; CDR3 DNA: TGTGCCAGCAGCGTATCGGGGGGGTCCTCTGGAAACACCATATATTTT; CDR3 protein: CASSVSGGSSGNTIYF
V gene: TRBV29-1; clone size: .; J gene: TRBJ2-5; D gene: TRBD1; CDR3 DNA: TGCAGCGTTGAGGACGAAGGGACAGGGTCCCTTGGGACCCAGTACTTC; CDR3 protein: CSVEDEGTGSLGTQYF
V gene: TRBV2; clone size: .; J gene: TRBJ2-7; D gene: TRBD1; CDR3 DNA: TGTGCCAGCATTTCCGGGACAGGGGGCCCCGGGCAGTACTTC; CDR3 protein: CASISGTGGPGQYF
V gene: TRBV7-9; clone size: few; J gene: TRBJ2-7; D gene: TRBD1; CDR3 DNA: TGTGCCACCTCCGGCCCATGGGACAGAGCCTACGAGCAGTACTTC; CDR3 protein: CATSGPWDRAYEQYF
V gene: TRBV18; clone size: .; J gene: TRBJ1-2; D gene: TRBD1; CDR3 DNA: TGTGCCAGCTCACCCGGGACAGCAAAACTCTATGGCTACACCTTC; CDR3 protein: CASSPGTAKLYGYTF
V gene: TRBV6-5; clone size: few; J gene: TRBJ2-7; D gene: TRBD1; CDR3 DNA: TGTGCCAGCAGCCGAAACCGGGACAGGACCTACGAGCAGTACTTC; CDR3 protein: CASSRNRDRTYEQYF
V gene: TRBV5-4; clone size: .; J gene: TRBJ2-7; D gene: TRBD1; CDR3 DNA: TGTGCCAGCAGCGTCTCGACAGGGAGCTCCTACGAGCAGTACTTC; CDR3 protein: CASSVSTGSSYEQYF
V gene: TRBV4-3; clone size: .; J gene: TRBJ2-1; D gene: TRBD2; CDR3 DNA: TGCGCCAGCAGCCAAAGAACTAGCGGGCTTTACAATGAGCAGTTCTTC; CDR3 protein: CASSQRTSGLYNEQFF
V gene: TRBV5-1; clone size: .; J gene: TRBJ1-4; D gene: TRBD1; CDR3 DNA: TGCGCCAGCAGCTTGAGGGGGCAGGGACCTGAAAAACTGTTTTTT; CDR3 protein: CASSLRGQGPEKLFF
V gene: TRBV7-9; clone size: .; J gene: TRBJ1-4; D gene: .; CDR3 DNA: TGTGCCAGCAGCTTAGGTAAAGAAAAACTGTTTTTT; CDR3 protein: CASSLGKEKLFF
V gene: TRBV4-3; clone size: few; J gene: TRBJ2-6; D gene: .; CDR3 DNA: TGCGCCAGCAGCCAAAGAGGCTCTGGGGCCAACGTCCTGACTTTC; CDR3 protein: CASSQRGSGANVLTF
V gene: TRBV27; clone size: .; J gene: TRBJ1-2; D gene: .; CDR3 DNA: TGTGCCAGCAGTTTATCCAGGGGAAATGGCTACACCTTC; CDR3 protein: CASSLSRGNGYTF
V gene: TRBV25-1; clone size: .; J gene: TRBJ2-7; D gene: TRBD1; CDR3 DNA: TGTGCCAGCAGTGGAGGACAGGGGCCCCCCTACGAGCAGTACTTC; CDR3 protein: CASSGGQGPPYEQYF
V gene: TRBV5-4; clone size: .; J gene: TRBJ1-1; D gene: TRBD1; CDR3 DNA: TGTGCCAGCAGCTTGGACAGGGGAAGGACTGAAGCTTTCTTT; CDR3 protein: CASSLDRGRTEAFF
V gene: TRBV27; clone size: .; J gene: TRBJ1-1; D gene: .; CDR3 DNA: TGTGCCAGCAGTTTTGTTGGGGGGGGTGAATCTTTCTTT; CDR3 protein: CASSFVGGGESFF
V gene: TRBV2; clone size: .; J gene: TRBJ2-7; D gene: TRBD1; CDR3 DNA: TGTGCCAGCAGTGATCAGGGGGCTTACGAGCAGTACTTC; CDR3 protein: CASSDQGAYEQYF
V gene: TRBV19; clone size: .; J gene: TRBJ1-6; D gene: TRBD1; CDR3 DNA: TGTGCCAGTAGTATAGTAGACAGGGCGAATTCACCCCTCCACTTT; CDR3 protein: CASSIVDRANSPLHF
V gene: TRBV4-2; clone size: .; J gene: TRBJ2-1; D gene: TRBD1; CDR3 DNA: TGTGCCAGCAGCCAAGGTACAGGGGCTCAGGGCTCCTACAATGAGCAGTTCTTC; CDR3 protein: CASSQGTGAQGSYNEQFF
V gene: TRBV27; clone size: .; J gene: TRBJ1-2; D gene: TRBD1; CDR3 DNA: TGTGCCAGCAGTTTGAGTCAGGGGGTGCTTGGGGGCTACACCTTC; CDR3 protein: CASSLSQGVLGGYTF
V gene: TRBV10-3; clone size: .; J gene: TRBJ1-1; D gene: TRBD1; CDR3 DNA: TGTGCCATCAGTGAGCCCGGACAGGGGAACACTGAAGCTTTCTTT; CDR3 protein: CAISEPGQGNTEAFF
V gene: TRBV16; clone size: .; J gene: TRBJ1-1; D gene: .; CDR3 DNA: TGTGCCAGCAGCCAATCAAGATCAGGTTCTGAAGCTTTCTTT; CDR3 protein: CASSQSRSGSEAFF
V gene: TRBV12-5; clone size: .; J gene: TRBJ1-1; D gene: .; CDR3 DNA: TGTGCTAGTGGTCCCGTTCGCCCGGGCGGGATCACTGAAGCTTTCTTT; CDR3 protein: CASGPVRPGGITEAFF
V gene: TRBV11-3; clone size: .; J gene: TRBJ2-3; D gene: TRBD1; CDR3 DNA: TGTGCCAGCAGCACTTGGACAGGGAGCGATACGCAGTATTTT; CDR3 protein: CASSTWTGSDTQYF
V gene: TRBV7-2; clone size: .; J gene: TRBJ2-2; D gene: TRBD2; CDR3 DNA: TGTGCCAGCAGCTTAGGGGTAGGGAGGGACACCGGGGAGCTGTTTTTT; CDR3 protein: CASSLGVGRDTGELFF